Given below is one T cell receptor beta chain in context. Under the authors' procedure: Amplification of reference gene primers was used by the study to estimate nucleated cell counts. Assay used: immunoSEQ multiplex PCR; TCRdb lists only in-frame clones, some missing. V, J and clone size reflect that table, while D and trimming were determined from the DNA. The sample lists 60,000 to 85,000 clones; more than 75% were seen once. These data are taken from a study of blood T cell repertoires in COVID-19. On the study more broadly: Acute and convalescent COVID-19 samples came from the United States, Italy and Spain. Nucleic acid was either cDNA or gDNA, and it came from T cells, B-cell-depleted T cells, or PBMCs.

The sample consisted of peripheral blood. The origin of this receptor is a man between 50 and 59 years old with acute or convalescent COVID-19.

CDR3 coding DNA: TGTGCCAGCAGCCTGGTTACAGGGGTTAGCAATCAGCCCCAGCATTTT. As protein: CASSLVTGVSNQPQHF. V usage is TRBV4-2 and J usage is TRBJ1-5; 7 nucleotides line up with TRBD1. This CDR3 is 16 amino acids long. With 4 bases clipped from V and 0 bases from J, the junction kept 6 bases outside the gene matches. CDR1 is LGHNA, CDR2 YNFKEQ, per germline.